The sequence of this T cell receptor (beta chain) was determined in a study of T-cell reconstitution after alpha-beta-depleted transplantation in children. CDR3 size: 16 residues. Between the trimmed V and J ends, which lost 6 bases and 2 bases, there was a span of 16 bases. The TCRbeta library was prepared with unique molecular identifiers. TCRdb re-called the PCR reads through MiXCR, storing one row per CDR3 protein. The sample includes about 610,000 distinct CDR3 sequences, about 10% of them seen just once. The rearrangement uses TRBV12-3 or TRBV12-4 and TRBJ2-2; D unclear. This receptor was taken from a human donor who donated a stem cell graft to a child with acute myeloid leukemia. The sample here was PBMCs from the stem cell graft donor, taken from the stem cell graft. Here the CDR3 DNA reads TGTGCCAGCAGCCGTACACCGCTACCAAACACCGGGGAGCTGTTTTTT. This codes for CASSRTPLPNTGELFF.